The 2 T cell receptor beta chains below were found in one sample sequenced in a study of T-cell memory formation after mild COVID-19. TCRdb reprocessed the 5' RACE reads via MiXCR and lists one record per CDR3 protein. Of more than 150,000 distinct CDR3 sequences listed, over 20% were seen once; the top ten hold approximately 22%. The sequencing sample was made of PBMCs or a T cell subset sorted from them (not recorded which). All receptors derive from an adult woman who had mild COVID-19 (a few samples of this study predate the infection). Cell type and time point are not known.

The chain uses TRBV6-2 or TRBV6-3 and TRBJ2-1; 8 bases are a match to TRBD2. The germline CDR1 and CDR2 sequences are MNHEY and SVGEGT. V was clipped by 7 bases and J by 5 bases; unmatched bases: 13. The CDR3 sequence is 16 residues long. CDR3 sequence (DNA): TGTGCCAGCAATGGCCCCGTAGCGGGACCGAACAATGAGCAGTTCTTC. Amino acids: CASNGPVAGPNNEQFF.

The chain employs TRBV9 and TRBJ2-7, with D perhaps matching TRBD1 or TRBD2 (5 bases each). The CDR3 spans 14 residues. Germline-derived CDR1 and CDR2 are SGDLS and YYNGEE. V was pared by 5 bases and J by 0 bases, with 12 bases between. CDR3 coding DNA: TGTGCCAGCAGTCCCGGGACCAACTCCTACGAGCAGTACTTC. Protein product: CASSPGTNSYEQYF.